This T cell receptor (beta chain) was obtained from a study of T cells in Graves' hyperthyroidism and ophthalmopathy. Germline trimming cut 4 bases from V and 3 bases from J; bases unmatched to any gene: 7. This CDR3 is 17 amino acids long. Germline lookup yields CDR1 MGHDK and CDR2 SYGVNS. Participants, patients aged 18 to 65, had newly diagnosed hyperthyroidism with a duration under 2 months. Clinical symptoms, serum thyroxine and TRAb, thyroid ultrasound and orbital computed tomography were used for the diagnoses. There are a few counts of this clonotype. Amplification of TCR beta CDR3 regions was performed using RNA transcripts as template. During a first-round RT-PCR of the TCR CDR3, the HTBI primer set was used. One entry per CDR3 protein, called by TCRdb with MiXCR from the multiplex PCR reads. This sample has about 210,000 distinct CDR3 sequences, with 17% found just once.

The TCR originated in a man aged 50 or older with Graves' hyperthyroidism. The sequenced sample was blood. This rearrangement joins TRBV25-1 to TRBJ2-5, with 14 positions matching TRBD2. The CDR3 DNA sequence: TGTGCCAGCAGTGGCTCGACTAGCGGGAGGGCGAAAGAGACCCAGTACTTC. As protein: CASSGSTSGRAKETQYF.